The next 14 T cell receptor beta chains were all read from a single sample in a study of T cells expressing NK-cell markers. No DNA is given; TCRdb re-called the 5' RACE reads and lists each CDR3 protein once. This sample contains thousands of distinct CDR3 sequences. Source material: blood T cells: a sorted CD56 or NKG2C T cell subset, CD4+ or CD8+ T cells, or bulk PBMC T cells (not recorded which). These receptors all come from a man younger than 35 in good health.

The chain is built from TRBV10-3 and TRBJ2-7; the D gene TCRdb calls, TRBD1, cannot be checked with no DNA. The germline CDR1 and CDR2 sequences are ENHRY and SYGVKD. This CDR3 contains 15 residues. This CDR3 is CAISEVAGMSYEQYF.

The rearrangement links TRBV20-1 to TRBJ2-1. Per the germline V gene, CDR1 is DFQATT and CDR2 is SNEGSKA (reference sequence). This CDR3 is 15 amino acids long. CDR3 residues: CSARDLTSGYNEQFF.

The V and J genes are TRBV5-1 and TRBJ2-1; TCRdb selects TRBD2, and the lack of DNA leaves this call unchecked. The germline V gene has CDR1 SGHRS and CDR2 YFSETQ. There are 18 residues in the CDR3. The CDR3 is CASSLGTSGVSSYNEQFF.

V usage is TRBV28 and J usage is TRBJ2-2. The V gene's germline CDR1 is MDHEN and CDR2 SYDVKM. This CDR3 is 14 amino acids long. This CDR3 reads CASSFCGSGWELFF.

The V gene is TRBV18, the J gene TRBJ1-1. The CDR3 loop spans 16 amino acids. Germline V gene data show CDR1 as KGHSH and CDR2 as LQKENI. The CDR3 reads CASSSIWEHPNTEAFF.

The J gene is TRBJ2-3, the V gene TRBV24-1; TCRdb returns TRBD1, unconfirmable since there is no DNA. Per germline, CDR1 KGHDR and CDR2 SFDVKD. The CDR3 is 12 residues long. The CDR3 sequence is CATSEPGTPRYF.

This chain links TRBV5-1 with TRBJ2-7; the D call of TRBD1 rests on TCRdb alone, since no DNA is present to check it. The CDR3 is made up of 16 amino acids. The germline V gene has CDR1 SGHRS and CDR2 YFSETQ. The CDR3 is CASSSPKDRFSYEQYF.

This clonotype is classed as medium-sized by frequency. The V gene is TRBV6-1, the J gene TRBJ2-2; TCRdb gives TRBD2 as the D gene, but with no DNA this cannot be confirmed. The CDR3 has 15 residues. The germline V gene has CDR1 MNHNS and CDR2 SASEGT. CDR3 in amino acids: CATKAGAAHTGELFF.

According to its frequency, this clonotype is medium-sized. The chain employs TRBV12-3 or TRBV12-4 and TRBJ2-3; TCRdb picks TRBD2, but there is no DNA to check that call. The CDR3 runs to 15 residues. This CDR3 reads CASSLISAGTDTQYF.

This chain uses TRBV5-1 with TRBJ2-5; the TCRdb call, TRBD2, lacks DNA for checking. The V gene's germline CDR1 is SGHRS and CDR2 YFSETQ. CDR3 length: 14 amino acids. The chain's CDR3 is CASSWTLLQETQYF. The full variable domain, completed using reference TRBV5-1 and TRBJ2-5, is KAGVTQTPRYLIKTRGQQVTLSCSPISGHRSVSWYQQTPGQGLQFLFEYFSETQRNKGNFPGRFSGRQFSNSRSEMNVSTLELGDSALYLCASSWTLLQETQYFGPGTRLLVL.

The chain recombines TRBV13 with TRBJ2-1; with no DNA, the TCRdb D assignment of TRBD2 cannot be verified. Germline V CDR1 and CDR2: PRHDT, FYEKMQ (reference sequence). This CDR3 comprises 16 residues. Here the CDR3 reads CASSLSGSGPGNEQFF.

This chain joins TRBV6-5 and TRBJ2-3; TCRdb proposes TRBD2, but this gene call is untestable without DNA. CDR3 length equals 15 residues. Germline V gene sequence: CDR1 MNHEY, CDR2 SVGAGI. The CDR3 spells CASSYSSGNTDTQYF.

The chain carries TRBV27 and TRBJ1-6; the TCRdb D gene call, TRBD1, has no DNA to confirm it. The CDR3 extends over 14 amino acids. Germline V gene sequence: CDR1 MNHEY, CDR2 SMNVEV (reference sequence). CDR3 residues: CASTIEGGISPLHF.

This chain connects TRBV20-1 to TRBJ2-2; TCRdb returns TRBD1, unconfirmable since there is no DNA. The V gene's germline CDR1 is DFQATT and CDR2 SNEGSKA (reference sequence). This CDR3 contains 13 residues. The CDR3: CSASVTGTGELFF.